Below, 23 T cell receptor beta chains from the same sample are listed, as sequenced in a study of identical twins. TCRdb used MiXCR to reprocess the 5' RACE reads, holding one entry per CDR3 protein. The data contain 700,000 or so distinct CDR3 sequences, approximately 9% of them singletons. This sample was shared with a second study, whose subject was yellow fever vaccine responses in identical twins.

The sample consisted of PBMCs. All receptors derive from a woman between 18 and 29 years old in good health.

This rearrangement joins TRBV2 to TRBJ2-7; D is undetermined. Germline CDR1 is SNHLY and CDR2 is FYNNEI. The ends were cut back, 3 bases at V and 0 bases at J, with 9 bases in the middle. This CDR3 comprises 14 residues. CDR3 sequence (DNA): TGTGCCAGCAGTGATTACAGCAGCTCCTACGAGCAGTACTTC. It codes for CASSDYSSSYEQYF.

The J gene is TRBJ2-1, the V gene TRBV12-3 or TRBV12-4; 15 bases are a match to TRBD2. The trim removed 5 bases at V and 4 bases at J, leaving 15 bases unmatched. The CDR3 sequence is 20 residues long. The CDR3 sequence is CASSPNTRGLAGGLYNEQFF. The DNA of the CDR3 is TGTGCCAGCAGTCCAAACACCCGAGGACTAGCGGGAGGGCTTTACAATGAGCAGTTCTTC.

This clonotype has a count of ten or more. The chain couples TRBV4-1 to TRBJ2-4; no reliable D call. The V end was cut by 0 bases, the J end by 0 bases, with 12 bases between. The CDR3 has 17 amino acids. Germline V CDR1 and CDR2: MGHRA, YSYEKL. CDR3 in DNA: TGCGCCAGCAGCCAAGAGGGTTCAGCTACAGCCAAAAACATTCAGTACTTC. This translates into CASSQEGSATAKNIQYF.

This rearrangement joins TRBV6-2 or TRBV6-3 to TRBJ2-2; TRBD2 agrees at 7 bases. Germline V gene data show CDR1 as MNHEY and CDR2 as SVGEGT. V was pared by 8 bases and J by 9 bases, with 6 bases of the junction left unmatched. CDR3 length: 12 amino acids. CDR3 nucleotides: TGTGCCAGCTGTCGACTAGCCAGGGAGCTGTTTTTT. Its translation is CASCRLARELFF.

This clonotype was seen repeatedly, ten times or more. V is TRBV5-5 and J is TRBJ2-1, with a possible D match to TRBD2 (6 bases). The CDR3 length is 16 residues. V was shortened by 7 bases and J by 0 bases, with 17 bases between the two germline ends. Germline CDR1 SGHKS, CDR2 YYEKEE (reference sequence). The CDR3 region is CASAHWGEYSYNEQFF. CDR3 sequence (DNA): TGTGCCAGCGCCCATTGGGGGGAATACTCCTACAATGAGCAGTTCTTC.

The table lists this clonotype with a few counts. The chain is built from TRBV7-9 and TRBJ2-5, with 9 bases matching TRBD1. Germline V gene data show CDR1 as SEHNR and CDR2 as FQNEAQ (reference sequence). The CDR3 extends over 16 amino acids. With V trimmed by 4 bases and J by 4 bases, 10 bases remained unmatched. CDR3 sequence (DNA): TGTGCCAGCAGCTCGCCCTGGGGACAGGGAGGAGAGACCCAGTACTTC. Translating it yields CASSSPWGQGGETQYF.

J is TRBJ2-5 and V is TRBV4-3; D is undetermined. CDR3 size: 17 residues. The V gene lost 1 base and the J gene lost 1 base, with 16 bases spanning the gap. Looked up from germline, CDR1 is LGHNA and CDR2 is YSLEER. In nucleotides, the CDR3 is TGCGCCAGCAGCCAAGTTTTCGGAATTATGCTCCAAGAGACCCAGTACTTC. It encodes CASSQVFGIMLQETQYF.

The rearrangement joins TRBV4-2 to TRBJ2-7, with TRBD2 as a possible D gene (5 bases). Trimming left V 2 bases short and J 6 bases short, with 14 bases between. The CDR3 runs 14 residues. Germline CDR1 reads LGHNA; CDR2 reads YNFKEQ. CDR3: CASSQSPQTTEQYF. The DNA for the CDR3 is TGTGCCAGCAGCCAATCCCCCCAGACTACCGAGCAGTACTTC.

At least ten counts were recorded for this clonotype. The rearrangement uses TRBV20-1 and TRBJ2-7; 9 nucleotides match TRBD1. Trimming removed 6 bases from V and 7 bases from J; junction bases left unmatched: 10. Germline CDR1 reads DFQATT; CDR2 reads SNEGSKA (reference sequence). This CDR3 contains 13 residues. Here the CDR3 DNA reads TGCAGTGCCCGGGACAGGGCAAACGGTGAGCAGTACTTC. Its translation: CSARDRANGEQYF.

The rearrangement joins TRBV12-3 or TRBV12-4 to TRBJ2-7; a weak D match, TRBD2 (5 bases). V was pared by 1 base and J by 5 bases, with 18 bases between. The CDR3 is 16 residues long. Here the CDR3 DNA reads TGTGCCAGCAGTTTAGGCCCGGGGTTGGATTCAGACGAGCAGTACTTC. Its translation: CASSLGPGLDSDEQYF.

This clonotype turned up a few times. The chain uses TRBV18 and TRBJ2-5; 8 bases align to TRBD2. The germline V gene encodes CDR1 KGHSH and CDR2 LQKENI. This CDR3 region has 16 residues. Trimming at V came to 0 bases and at J to 5 bases, leaving 8 bases not matched to a gene. The CDR3, as DNA: TGTGCCAGCTCACCACCCCCGGGACTAGTTGTGGAGACCCAGTACTTC. Its protein is CASSPPPGLVVETQYF.

The chain couples TRBV7-9 to TRBJ2-7; D is ambiguous. Trimming pared 4 bases from V and 3 bases from J, leaving 13 bases between. Germline V gene data show CDR1 as SEHNR and CDR2 as FQNEAQ (reference sequence). CDR3 length: 14 amino acids. CDR3 in amino acids: CASSSQSGLYEQYF. CDR3 DNA sequence: TGTGCCAGCAGCTCCCAGTCAGGCCTCTACGAGCAGTACTTC.

This clonotype came up a few times. The rearrangement joins TRBV12-3 or TRBV12-4 to TRBJ2-1, with 10 bases aligning to TRBD1. The J segment lost 5 bases and the V segment lost 10 bases, leaving 11 bases of the junction unmatched. CDR3 length: 15 residues. The CDR3 region has the DNA TGTGCCACGGGGGGGACAGGGGCATTAAACAATGAGCAGTTCTTC. Its protein is CATGGTGALNNEQFF.

There are a few counts of this clonotype. The V and J genes are TRBV6-1 and TRBJ2-3; D is undetermined. Per germline, CDR1 MNHNS and CDR2 SASEGT. The CDR3 runs 11 residues. Trimming left V 8 bases short and J 3 bases short, with 6 bases between. CDR3 protein: CASFKTDTQYF. The CDR3 DNA sequence: TGTGCCAGCTTTAAGACAGATACGCAGTATTTT.

The rearrangement links TRBV6-2 or TRBV6-3 to TRBJ2-7; 11 bases are a match to TRBD2. CDR1 MNHEY and CDR2 SVGEGT come from the germline V gene. V dropped 2 bases and J dropped 6; count of bases not matched to a gene: 9. The CDR3 sequence is 16 residues long. CDR3 residues: CASSYLPSGRLREQYF. For the CDR3, the DNA is TGTGCCAGCAGTTACCTTCCTAGCGGGAGGCTACGCGAGCAGTACTTC.

The table lists this clonotype with many counts. The V and J genes are TRBV12-3 or TRBV12-4 and TRBJ1-1; no definite D call. This CDR3 comprises 14 residues. V was shortened by 6 bases and J by 4 bases, with 15 bases between the two germline ends. CDR3 protein: CASRPSYRGTEAFF. The DNA for the CDR3 is TGTGCCAGCAGGCCCAGTTACCGCGGCACTGAAGCTTTCTTT.

The rearrangement links TRBV29-1 to TRBJ2-2; D not resolved. Per germline, CDR1 SQVTM and CDR2 ANQGSEA. The CDR3 runs to 12 residues. V gave up 7 bases and J gave up 0 bases, with 6 bases separating them. The CDR3 region is CSGGTNTGELFF. In DNA, the CDR3 is TGCAGCGGTGGCACGAACACCGGGGAGCTGTTTTTT.

This clonotype was counted between two and nine times. This chain uses TRBV20-1 with TRBJ1-1, with a weak D call TRBD1 (5 bases). The germline V gene encodes CDR1 DFQATT and CDR2 SNEGSKA (reference sequence). Trimming left V 5 bases short and J 6 bases short, with 13 bases between. The CDR3 extends over 12 amino acids. DNA of the CDR3: TGCAGTGCTGTTTACGGGGGGGCTGAAGCTTTCTTT. This translates into CSAVYGGAEAFF.

There are a few counts of this clonotype. The chain carries TRBV20-1 and TRBJ2-5; tentative D call: TRBD2 (7 bases). The length of the CDR3 is 12 residues. Germline V CDR1 and CDR2: DFQATT, SNEGSKA (reference sequence). The ends were cut back, 3 bases at V and 4 bases at J, with 9 bases in the middle. The DNA of the CDR3 is TGCAGTGCTAGCGGGGGGCTAGAGACCCAGTACTTC. Translated, it gives CSASGGLETQYF.

This clonotype was seen more than once but under ten times. The rearrangement links TRBV7-6 to TRBJ2-1, with 10 bases lining up with TRBD2. Germline V CDR1 and CDR2: SGHVS, FNYEAQ. V lost 5 bases, J lost 3 bases, and 10 bases stayed unmatched. The CDR3 is made up of 17 amino acids. CDR3: CASSPALAGNRYNEQFF. CDR3 DNA: TGTGCCAGCAGCCCAGCACTAGCGGGAAACCGCTACAATGAGCAGTTCTTC.

In its sample, this clonotype was seen many times. The chain recombines TRBV7-9 with TRBJ2-1; possible D gene TRBD2, 6 bases. The V end lost 8 bases, the J end lost 0 bases, and 11 bases lay between the germline ends. CDR1 and CDR2 from the germline V gene are SEHNR and FQNEAQ (reference sequence). The CDR3 sequence is 14 residues long. CDR3 sequence: CASSEEGSYNEQFF. The CDR3 region has the DNA TGTGCCAGCTCCGAGGAGGGCTCCTACAATGAGCAGTTCTTC.

This clonotype was recorded a few times. The chain employs TRBV14 and TRBJ2-1; TRBD1 aligns across 9 bases. This CDR3 is built from 18 residues. Germline V CDR1 and CDR2: SGHDN, FVKESK. V trimming: 0 bases; J trimming: 9 bases; junction bases outside the gene matches: 15. CDR3 in DNA: TGTGCCAGCAGCCAAGATAGGATCGGGACAGGGTTTGCCGTTGAGCAGTTCTTC. Protein: CASSQDRIGTGFAVEQFF.

This clonotype was seen a few times. This CDR3 reads CASSLGVAPGRETQYF. The DNA of the CDR3 is TGTGCCAGCAGCTTAGGTGTGGCCCCGGGGCGGGAGACCCAGTACTTC. This rearrangement joins TRBV11-2 to TRBJ2-5, with D perhaps being TRBD1 or TRBD2 (5 bases each). CDR1 is SGHAT, CDR2 FQNNGV, per germline. Between the trimmed V and J ends, which lost 1 base and 5 bases, there was a span of 17 bases. CDR3 length equals 16 residues.